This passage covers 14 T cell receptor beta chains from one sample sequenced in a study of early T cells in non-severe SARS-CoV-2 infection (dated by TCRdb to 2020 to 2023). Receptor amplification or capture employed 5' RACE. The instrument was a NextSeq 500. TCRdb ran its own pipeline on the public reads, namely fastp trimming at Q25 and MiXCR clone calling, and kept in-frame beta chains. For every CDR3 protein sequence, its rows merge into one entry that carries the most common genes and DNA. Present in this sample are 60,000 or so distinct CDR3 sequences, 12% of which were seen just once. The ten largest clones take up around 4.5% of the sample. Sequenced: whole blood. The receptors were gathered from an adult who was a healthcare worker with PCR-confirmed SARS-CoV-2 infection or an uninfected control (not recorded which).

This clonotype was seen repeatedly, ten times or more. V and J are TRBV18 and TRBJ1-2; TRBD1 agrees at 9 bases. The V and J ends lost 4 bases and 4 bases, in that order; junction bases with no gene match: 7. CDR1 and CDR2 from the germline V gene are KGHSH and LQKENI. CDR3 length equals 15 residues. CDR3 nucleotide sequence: TGTGCCAGCTCACTAAGGACAGGGGAGATCTATGGCTACACCTTC. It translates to CASSLRTGEIYGYTF.

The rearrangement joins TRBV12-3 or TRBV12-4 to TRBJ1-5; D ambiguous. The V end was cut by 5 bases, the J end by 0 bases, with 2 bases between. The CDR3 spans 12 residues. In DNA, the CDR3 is TGTGCCAGCAGTAATAGCAATCAGCCCCAGCATTTT. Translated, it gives CASSNSNQPQHF.

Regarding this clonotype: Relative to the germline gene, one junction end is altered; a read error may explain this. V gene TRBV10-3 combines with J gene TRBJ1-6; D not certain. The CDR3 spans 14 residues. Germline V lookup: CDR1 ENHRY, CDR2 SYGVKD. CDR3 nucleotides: TGTGCCATCGGTGAGGCAGAAACCAATTCACCCCTCCACTTT. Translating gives CAIGEAETNSPLHF.

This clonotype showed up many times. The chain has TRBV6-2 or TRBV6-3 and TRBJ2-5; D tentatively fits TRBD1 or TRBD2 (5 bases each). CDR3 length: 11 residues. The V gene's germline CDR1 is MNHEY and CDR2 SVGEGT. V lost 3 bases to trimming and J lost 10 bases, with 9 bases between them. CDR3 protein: CASSYGGDQYF. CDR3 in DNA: TGTGCCAGCAGTTATGGGGGAGACCAGTACTTC.

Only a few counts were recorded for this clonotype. DNA of the CDR3: TGTGCCAGCAGTTACTCCTATCCCGGGACAATCTATCCCGTCTATGGCTACACCTTC. Its translation: CASSYSYPGTIYPVYGYTF. The rearrangement links TRBV6-5 to TRBJ1-2; D possibly corresponds to TRBD1 (6 bases). In germline, CDR1 is MNHEY, CDR2 SVGAGI. Trimming removed 0 bases from V and 4 bases from J, with 24 bases in between. CDR3 length equals 19 residues.

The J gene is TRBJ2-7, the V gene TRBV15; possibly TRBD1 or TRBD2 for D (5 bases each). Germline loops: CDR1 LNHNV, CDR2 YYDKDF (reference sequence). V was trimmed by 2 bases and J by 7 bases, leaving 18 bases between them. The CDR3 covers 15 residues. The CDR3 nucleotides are TGTGCCACCAGCAGACCCCCTGGGGGAAGTCGAGAGCAGTACTTC. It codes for CATSRPPGGSREQYF. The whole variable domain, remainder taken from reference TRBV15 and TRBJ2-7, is DAMVIQNPRYQVTQFGKPVTLSCSQTLNHNVMYWYQQKSSQAPKLLFHYYDKDFNNEADTPDNFQSRRPNTSFCFLDIRSPGLGDTAMYLCATSRPPGGSREQYFGPGTRLTVT.

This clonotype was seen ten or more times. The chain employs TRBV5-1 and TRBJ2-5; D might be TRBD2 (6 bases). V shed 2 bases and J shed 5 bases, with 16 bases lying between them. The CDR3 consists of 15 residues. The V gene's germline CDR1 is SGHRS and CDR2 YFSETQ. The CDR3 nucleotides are TGCGCCAGCAGCTTTGTCGGGGCCCGGGGGGAGACCCAGTACTTC. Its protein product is CASSFVGARGETQYF.

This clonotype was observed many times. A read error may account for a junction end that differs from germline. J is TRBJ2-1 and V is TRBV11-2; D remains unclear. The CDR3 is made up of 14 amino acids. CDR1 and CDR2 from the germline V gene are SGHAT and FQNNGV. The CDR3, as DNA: TGTGCCAGCCGAGGACCGATACCGTACACTGAGCAGTTCTTC. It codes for CASRGPIPYTEQFF.

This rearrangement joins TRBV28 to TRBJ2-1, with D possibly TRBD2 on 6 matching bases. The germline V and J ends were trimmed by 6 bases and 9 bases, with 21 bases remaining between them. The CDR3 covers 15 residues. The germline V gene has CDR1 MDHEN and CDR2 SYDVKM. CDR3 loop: CASRFLPRRAGEQFF. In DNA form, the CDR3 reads TGTGCCAGCAGGTTTCTCCCCAGGAGGGCTGGTGAGCAGTTCTTC. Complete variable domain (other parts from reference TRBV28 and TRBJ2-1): DVKVTQSSRYLVKRTGEKVFLECVQDMDHENMFWYRQDPGLGLRLIYFSYDVKMKEKGDIPEGYSVSREKKERFSLILESASTNQTSMYLCASRFLPRRAGEQFFGPGTRLTVL.

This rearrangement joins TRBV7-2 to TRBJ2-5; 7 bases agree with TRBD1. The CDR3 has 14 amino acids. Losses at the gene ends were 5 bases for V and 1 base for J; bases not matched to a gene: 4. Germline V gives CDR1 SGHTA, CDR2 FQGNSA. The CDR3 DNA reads TGTGCCAGCAGCCCGAGACAGGGCCAAGAGACCCAGTACTTC. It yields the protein CASSPRQGQETQYF. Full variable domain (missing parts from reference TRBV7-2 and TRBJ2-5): GAGVSQSPSNKVTEKGKDVELRCDPISGHTALYWYRQSLGQGLEFLIYFQGNSAPDKSGLPSDRFSAERTGGSVSTLTIQRTQQEDSAVYLCASSPRQGQETQYFGPGTRLLVL.

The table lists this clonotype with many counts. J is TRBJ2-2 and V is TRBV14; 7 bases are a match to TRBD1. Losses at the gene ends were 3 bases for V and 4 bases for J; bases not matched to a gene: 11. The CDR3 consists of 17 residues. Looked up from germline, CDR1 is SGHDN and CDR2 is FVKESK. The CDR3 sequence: CASSHRVGDSLTGELFF. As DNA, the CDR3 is TGTGCCAGCAGCCACCGAGTAGGGGACAGCCTCACCGGGGAGCTGTTTTTT.

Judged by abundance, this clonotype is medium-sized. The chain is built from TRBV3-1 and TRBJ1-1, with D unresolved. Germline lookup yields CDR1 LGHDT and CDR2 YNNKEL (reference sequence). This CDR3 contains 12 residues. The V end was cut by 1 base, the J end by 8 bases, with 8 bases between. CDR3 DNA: TGTGCCAGCAGCCAAGGAGGGCCCGAAGCTTTCTTT. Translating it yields CASSQGGPEAFF.

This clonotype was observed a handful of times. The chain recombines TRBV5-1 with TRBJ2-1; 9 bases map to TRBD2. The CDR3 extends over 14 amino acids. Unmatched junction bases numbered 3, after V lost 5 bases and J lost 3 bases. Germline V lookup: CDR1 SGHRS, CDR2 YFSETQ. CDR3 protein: CASRRTSDYNEQFF. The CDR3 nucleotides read TGCGCCAGCAGAAGGACTAGCGACTACAATGAGCAGTTCTTC.

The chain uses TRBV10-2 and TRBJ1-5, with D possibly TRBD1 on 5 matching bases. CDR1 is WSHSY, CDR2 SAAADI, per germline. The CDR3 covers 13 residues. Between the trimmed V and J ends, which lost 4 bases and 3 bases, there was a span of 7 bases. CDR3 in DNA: TGCGCCAGCAGTGGACAGTTCAATCAGCCCCAGCATTTT. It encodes CASSGQFNQPQHF.